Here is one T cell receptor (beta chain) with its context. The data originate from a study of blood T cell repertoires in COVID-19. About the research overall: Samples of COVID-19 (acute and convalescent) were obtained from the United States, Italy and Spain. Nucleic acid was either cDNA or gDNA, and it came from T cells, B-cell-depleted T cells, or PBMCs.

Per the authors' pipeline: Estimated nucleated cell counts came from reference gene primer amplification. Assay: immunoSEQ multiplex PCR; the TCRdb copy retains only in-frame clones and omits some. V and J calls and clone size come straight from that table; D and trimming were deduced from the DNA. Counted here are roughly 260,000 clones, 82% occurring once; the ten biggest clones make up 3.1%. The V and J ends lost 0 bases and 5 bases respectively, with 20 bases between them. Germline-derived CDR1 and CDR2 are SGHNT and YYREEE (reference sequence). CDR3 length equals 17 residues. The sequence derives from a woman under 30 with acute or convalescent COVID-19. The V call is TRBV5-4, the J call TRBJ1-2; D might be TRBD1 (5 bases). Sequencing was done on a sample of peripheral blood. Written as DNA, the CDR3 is TGTGCCAGCAGCTTGGGCTTGGCGGAGGGGTGGGGATATGGCTACACCTTC. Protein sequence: CASSLGLAEGWGYGYTF.